The 23 T cell receptor beta chains presented below share a single source sample, sequenced in a study of T cell responses to AZD1222 COVID-19 vaccine. Sequencing was performed with immunoSEQ multiplex PCR; in TCRdb, only in-frame clones are kept and a portion is missing. In the table there are roughly 130,000 clones, 80% to 90% of which are singletons. The sequences come from peripheral blood, collected on day 0 of AZD1222 vaccination. The receptors originated from an adult in good health.

This chain uses TRBV30 with TRBJ1-3; D not certain. The V end was cut by 0 bases, the J end by 0 bases, with 9 bases between. Germline-derived CDR1 and CDR2 are GTSNPN and SVGIG (reference sequence). The CDR3 contains 15 residues. CDR3 loop: CAWSVIGDSGNTIYF. CDR3 DNA sequence: TGTGCCTGGAGTGTGATTGGGGACTCTGGAAACACCATATATTTT.

The chain is built from TRBV19 and TRBJ1-5; TRBD1 might be the D (5 bases). V lost 2 bases, J lost 6 bases, and 14 bases lay in between. This CDR3 has 15 amino acids. Looked up from germline, CDR1 is LNHDA and CDR2 is SQIVND (reference sequence). The CDR3 protein is CASSIKLGRSQPQHF. In nucleotides, the CDR3 is TGTGCCAGTAGTATAAAGTTGGGGCGAAGTCAGCCCCAGCATTTT.

This rearrangement joins TRBV5-5 to TRBJ2-7, with TRBD2 identical over 7 bases. V dropped 3 bases and J dropped 1; count of bases not matched to a gene: 7. The CDR3 covers 15 residues. CDR1 and CDR2 from the germline V gene are SGHKS and YYEKEE (reference sequence). CDR3 protein: CASSSGGSYSYEQYF. Here the CDR3 DNA reads TGTGCCAGCAGCTCGGGAGGCAGCTATTCCTACGAGCAGTACTTC. The full variable domain, rest sourced from reference TRBV5-5 and TRBJ2-7, is DAGVTQSPTHLIKTRGQQVTLRCSPISGHKSVSWYQQVLGQGPQFIFQYYEKEERGRGNFPDRFSARQFPNYSSELNVNALLLGDSALYLCASSSGGSYSYEQYFGPGTRLTVT.

The V and J genes are TRBV25-1 and TRBJ1-2; D is unclear. Trimming took off 3 bases at V and 7 bases at J, with 6 bases between the two ends. CDR1 MGHDK and CDR2 SYGVNS come from the germline V gene. This CDR3 spans 11 amino acids. The CDR3 loop is CASSDGVGYTF. In DNA form, the CDR3 reads TGTGCCAGCAGTGATGGGGTTGGCTACACCTTC.

The chain employs TRBV7-9 and TRBJ2-7, with D unresolved. Germline lookup yields CDR1 SEHNR and CDR2 FQNEAQ (reference sequence). The CDR3 runs 12 residues. The V and J ends lost 5 bases and 0 bases respectively, with 5 bases between them. CDR3 in DNA: TGTGCCAGCAGCCAATACTCCTACGAGCAGTACTTC. Its translation: CASSQYSYEQYF. Using reference TRBV7-9 and TRBJ2-7 for the parts outside the CDR3, the full variable domain is DTGVSQNPRHKITKRGQNVTFRCDPISEHNRLYWYRQTLGQGPEFLTYFQNEAQLEKSRLLSDRFSAERPKGSFSTLEIQRTEQGDSAMYLCASSQYSYEQYFGPGTRLTVT.

This chain uses TRBV7-9 with TRBJ2-3; D not certain. Germline V lookup: CDR1 SEHNR, CDR2 FQNEAQ (reference sequence). V was clipped by 3 bases and J by 4 bases, with 11 bases between them. CDR3 length equals 14 residues. The CDR3 loop is CASSFPRGPDTQYF. For the CDR3, the DNA is TGTGCCAGCAGCTTCCCGCGTGGGCCAGATACGCAGTATTTT.

V usage is TRBV9 and J usage is TRBJ2-7; 7 positions match TRBD1. The germline gives CDR1 SGDLS, CDR2 YYNGEE. J gave up 2 bases and V 0 bases, and 5 bases lay outside the gene matches. CDR3 length: 15 residues. The CDR3 loop is CASSVGTDRAYEQYF. The CDR3 bases are TGTGCCAGCAGCGTAGGGACCGACAGGGCCTACGAGCAGTACTTC.

There are a few counts of this clone. The V gene is TRBV7-9, the J gene TRBJ2-1, with D possibly TRBD1 on 8 matching bases. The V end was cut by 5 bases, the J end by 5 bases, with 16 bases between. This CDR3 is 15 amino acids long. The germline V gene has CDR1 SEHNR and CDR2 FQNEAQ (reference sequence). CDR3 DNA sequence: TGTGCCAGCAGCCCATACAGGGGGAGGGACAATGAGCAGTTCTTC. Translation gives CASSPYRGRDNEQFF.

This rearrangement joins TRBV28 to TRBJ2-7; D is possibly TRBD2 (5 bases). The CDR3 runs 14 residues. Germline CDR1 reads MDHEN; CDR2 reads SYDVKM. V shed 6 bases and J shed 3 bases, with 15 bases lying between them. CDR3 sequence: CASRSGKTFYEQYF. CDR3 coding DNA: TGTGCCAGCAGGTCGGGAAAGACCTTCTACGAGCAGTACTTC.

This clone was picked up one time. The V call is TRBV27, the J call TRBJ1-5; D remains unclear. The V gene's germline CDR1 is MNHEY and CDR2 SMNVEV (reference sequence). This CDR3 is 14 amino acids long. Trimming pared 0 bases from V and 4 bases from J, leaving 7 bases between. CDR3 nucleotide sequence: TGTGCCAGCAGTTTATCCCCGGAAAATCAGCCCCAGCATTTT. This encodes CASSLSPENQPQHF.

CDR3 loop: CASSFGDRDSYEQYF. The CDR3 DNA reads as TGCGCCAGCAGCTTCGGGGACAGGGACTCCTACGAGCAGTACTTC. V gene TRBV5-1 combines with J gene TRBJ2-7, with TRBD1 identical over 9 bases. The CDR3 has 15 residues. V dropped 2 bases and J dropped 0; count of bases not matched to a gene: 3. Germline CDR1 SGHRS, CDR2 YFSETQ.

J is TRBJ2-7 and V is TRBV4-3, with D uncertain. The germline CDR1 and CDR2 sequences are LGHNA and YSLEER. The CDR3 runs to 15 residues. The V and J ends lost 1 base and 1 base respectively, with 11 bases between them. CDR3 in DNA: TGCGCCAGCAGCCAAGGGCTGGGATCTTCCTACGAGCAGTACTTC. It is translated as CASSQGLGSSYEQYF.

This sequence joins TRBV19 and TRBJ2-1, with 12 nucleotides matching TRBD2. In germline, CDR1 is LNHDA, CDR2 SQIVND (reference sequence). The J segment lost 7 bases and the V segment lost 7 bases, leaving 14 bases of the junction unmatched. The CDR3 contains 17 residues. This chain's CDR3 is CASTPPYRTSGMNEQFF. The CDR3 region has the DNA TGTGCCAGTACCCCCCCCTACAGGACTAGCGGGATGAATGAGCAGTTCTTC.

A single count supports this clone. The rearrangement uses TRBV7-9 and TRBJ1-1, with D perhaps TRBD1 (6 bases). V was clipped by 5 bases and J by 8 bases, with 9 bases between them. Germline-derived CDR1 and CDR2 are SEHNR and FQNEAQ (reference sequence). The CDR3 runs to 11 residues. The CDR3 is CASSPGTEAFF. The CDR3 coding sequence is TGTGCCAGCAGCCCCGGGACAGAAGCTTTCTTT.

The DNA for the CDR3 is TGTGCCAGCAGCTGGGGACAGGAAGCTTTCTTT. This sequence encodes CASSWGQEAFF. V is TRBV5-6 and J is TRBJ1-1; TRBD1 aligns across 7 bases. The length of the CDR3 is 11 residues. The germline CDR1 and CDR2 sequences are SGHDT and YYEEEE. J gave up 8 bases and V 3 bases, and 1 base lay outside the gene matches.

This chain joins TRBV7-2 and TRBJ1-6; no reliable D call. The CDR3 covers 15 residues. Germline CDR1 is SGHTA and CDR2 is FQGNSA. Trimming removed 5 bases from V and 4 bases from J, with 12 bases in between. The CDR3 sequence: CASSQPDGYNSPLHF. In DNA form, the CDR3 reads TGTGCCAGCAGCCAACCGGACGGATATAATTCACCCCTCCACTTT.

This clone has only one observation. This CDR3 reads CASRPNRGNNYGYTF. Written as DNA, the CDR3 is TGTGCCAGCAGACCCAACAGGGGAAATAACTATGGCTACACCTTC. The rearrangement links TRBV28 to TRBJ1-2; 7 nucleotides line up with TRBD1. V was clipped by 6 bases and J by 1 base; unmatched bases: 8. The germline V gene encodes CDR1 MDHEN and CDR2 SYDVKM. The CDR3 length is 15 residues.

This sequence joins TRBV6-5 and TRBJ2-1, with D uncertain. From germline, CDR1 is MNHEY and CDR2 SVGAGI. V was trimmed by 8 bases and J by 7 bases, leaving 15 bases between them. This CDR3 contains 13 residues. In DNA form, the CDR3 reads TGTGCCAGCCGCCAATCTGTAGGGAATGAGCAGTTCTTC. Translation gives CASRQSVGNEQFF.

V gene TRBV23-1 combines with J gene TRBJ2-7; 8 bases line up with TRBD1. TRBV23-1 is known as an ORF, though its function is uncertain. The CDR3 has 12 amino acids. The trim removed 4 bases at V and 5 bases at J, leaving 1 base unmatched. The CDR3 DNA reads as TGCGCCAGCAGTCCGGACAGGGACGAGCAGTACTTC. It translates to CASSPDRDEQYF.

This clone has only one observation. The chain has TRBV27 and TRBJ2-7; TRBD1 aligns across 10 bases. This CDR3 has 15 amino acids. From germline, CDR1 is MNHEY and CDR2 SMNVEV (reference sequence). Losses at the gene ends were 5 bases for V and 5 bases for J; bases not matched to a gene: 9. As DNA, the CDR3 is TGTGCCAGCAGTCCTATGGGGGACAGGGGCAACGAGCAGTACTTC. This sequence encodes CASSPMGDRGNEQYF.

The rearrangement uses TRBV7-9 and TRBJ2-3; D is ambiguous. Germline V gene data show CDR1 as SEHNR and CDR2 as FQNEAQ (reference sequence). This CDR3 region has 14 residues. V lost 5 bases, J lost 0 bases, and 9 bases lay in between. The chain's CDR3 is CASSPRGSTDTQYF. CDR3 DNA sequence: TGTGCCAGCAGCCCACGTGGGAGCACAGATACGCAGTATTTT.

The chain employs TRBV11-2 and TRBJ1-2, with 7 nucleotides matching TRBD1. Germline assignment: CDR1 SGHAT and CDR2 FQNNGV. This CDR3 contains 14 residues. V lost 6 bases to trimming and J lost 6 bases; unmatched junction nucleotides: 10. The CDR3 spells CASSDYRGPDGYTF. The CDR3 DNA is TGTGCCAGCAGTGACTACAGGGGCCCCGATGGCTACACCTTC.

V usage is TRBV11-2 and J usage is TRBJ1-1, with D possibly being TRBD1 (6 bases). The V gene's germline CDR1 is SGHAT and CDR2 FQNNGV. The V and J ends lost 5 bases and 6 bases respectively, with 13 bases between them. CDR3 length: 13 residues. The CDR3 DNA sequence: TGTGCCAGCAGCCTCGGACAGCCACCTGAAGCTTTCTTT. Protein: CASSLGQPPEAFF.